Listed here is a single T cell receptor beta chain. Its target is unknown. TCRdb's table, derived via immunoSEQ multiplex PCR, lists solely in-frame clones and lacks some. Counted here are approximately 88,000 clones, 78% occurring once; the ten biggest clones make up about 21%. The data were taken from a study of T cell responses to AZD1222 COVID-19 vaccine. Study summary: It was second doses at about 4 or about 12 weeks that were pooled.

Study outcomes and limitations: Just 6 or 7 people given AZD1222 tested seropositive at baseline. A mostly white British donor set with more females was recruited, and clonal diversity was possibly underestimated. After the peak T cell response, and only then, were repertoires sampled.

The CDR3 spans 14 residues. V shed 0 bases, J shed 4 bases, and the junction held 3 bases outside the gene matches. Per germline, CDR1 SGDLS and CDR2 YYNGEE. The receptor was derived from an adult in good health. This sample comprised peripheral blood, obtained on day 0 of AZD1222 vaccination. This chain joins TRBV9 and TRBJ2-5; 7 bases align to TRBD2. CDR3 amino acids: CASSVVGRGETQYF. The CDR3 nucleotides are TGTGCCAGCAGCGTAGTAGGGAGGGGAGAGACCCAGTACTTC.